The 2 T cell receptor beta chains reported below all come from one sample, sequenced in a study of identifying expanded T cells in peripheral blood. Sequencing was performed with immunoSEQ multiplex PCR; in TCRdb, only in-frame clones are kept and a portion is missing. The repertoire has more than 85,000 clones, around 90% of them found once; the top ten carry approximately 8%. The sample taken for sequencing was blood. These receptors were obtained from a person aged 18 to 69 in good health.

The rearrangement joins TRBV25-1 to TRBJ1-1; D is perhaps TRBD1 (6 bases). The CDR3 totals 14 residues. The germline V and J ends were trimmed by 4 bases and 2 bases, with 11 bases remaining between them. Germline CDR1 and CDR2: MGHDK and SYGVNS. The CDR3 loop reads CASSGGQPNTEAFF. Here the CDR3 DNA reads TGTGCCAGCAGTGGGGGACAACCTAACACTGAAGCTTTCTTT. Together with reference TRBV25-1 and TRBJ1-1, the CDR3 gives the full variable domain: EADIYQTPRYLVIGTGKKITLECSQTMGHDKMYWYQQDPGMELHLIHYSYGVNSTEKGDLSSESTVSRIRTEHFPLTLESARPSHTSQYLCASSGGQPNTEAFFGQGTRLTVV.

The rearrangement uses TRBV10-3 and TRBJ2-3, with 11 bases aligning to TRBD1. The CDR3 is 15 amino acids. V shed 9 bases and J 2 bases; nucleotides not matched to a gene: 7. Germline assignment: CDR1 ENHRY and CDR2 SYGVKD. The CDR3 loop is CAMSGQGAVTDTQYF. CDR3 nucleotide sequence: TGTGCCATGTCAGGACAGGGGGCGGTCACAGATACGCAGTATTTT.